The TCR beta chain described here comes from a study of blood T cell repertoires in COVID-19. For the study at large: T cells, B-cell-depleted T cells, or PBMCs provided the cDNA or gDNA that served as material.

Trimming at V came to 0 bases and at J to 2 bases, leaving 11 bases not matched to a gene. Germline V CDR1 and CDR2: MGHRA, YSYEKL. This CDR3 contains 18 residues. Authors' methods: Amplification from reference gene primers served as the basis for estimated nucleated cell counts. Generated by immunoSEQ multiplex PCR, the TCRdb table keeps only in-frame clones and is missing some. V, J and clone size are those of that table, while D and trimming were read from the DNA. The sample includes approximately 140,000 clones, around 86% of them seen just once. The source material was peripheral blood. This chain links TRBV4-1 with TRBJ2-7; 9 positions match TRBD2. The receptor was isolated from an older man with acute or convalescent COVID-19. DNA for the CDR3: TGCGCCAGCAGCCAAGATTGGCCTAGCGGGATTGGCGCCTACGAGCAGTACTTC. Translated, it gives CASSQDWPSGIGAYEQYF.